What follows are 15 T cell receptor beta chains derived from one specimen sequenced in a study of T cell responses to AZD1222 COVID-19 vaccine. Assay: immunoSEQ multiplex PCR; the TCRdb copy retains only in-frame clones and omits some. Here the sample spans about 110,000 clones, under 95% being singletons. The specimen comprised peripheral blood, sampled 28 days after the second AZD1222 dose. The receptors derive from an adult who received the AZD1222 COVID-19 vaccine.

The chain uses TRBV10-2 and TRBJ2-3, with 9 positions matching TRBD1. Germline V gives CDR1 WSHSY, CDR2 SAAADI. The V and J ends lost 8 bases and 3 bases, in that order; junction bases with no gene match: 6. This CDR3 contains 14 residues. The CDR3 bases are TGCGCCAGCGGTCGACAGGGGGGGACAGATACGCAGTATTTT. Translated: CASGRQGGTDTQYF.

The rearrangement uses TRBV5-1 and TRBJ1-5; D is undetermined. Trimming left V 0 bases short and J 3 bases short, with 7 bases between. Germline CDR1 SGHRS, CDR2 YFSETQ. The CDR3 runs 14 residues. The CDR3 DNA follows: TGCGCCAGCAGCTTGGAAGGTCCCAATCAGCCCCAGCATTTT. As protein: CASSLEGPNQPQHF.

CDR3: CASSQYARTGGRSPSRLAYEQYF. For the CDR3, the DNA is TGTGCCAGCAGCCAATACGCGAGGACGGGAGGCCGATCTCCCTCTCGTCTCGCCTACGAGCAGTACTTC. The rearrangement uses TRBV16 and TRBJ2-7; 7 bases match TRBD2. CDR3 length: 23 amino acids. Germline V gene lookup returns CDR1 KGHSY and CDR2 FQNENV. The V gene end was trimmed by 1 base and the J gene end by 2 bases; junction bases not matched to a gene: 29.

V gene TRBV29-1 combines with J gene TRBJ1-2, with 12 nucleotides matching TRBD1. This CDR3 region has 16 residues. Germline lookup yields CDR1 SQVTM and CDR2 ANQGSEA. The V and J ends lost 2 bases and 6 bases, in that order; junction bases with no gene match: 10. CDR3 residues: CSVELGTGGKLNGYTF. In DNA form, the CDR3 reads TGCAGCGTTGAATTAGGGACAGGGGGCAAACTAAATGGCTACACCTTC. Full variable domain (outside the CDR3, taken from reference TRBV29-1 and TRBJ1-2): SAVISQKPSRDICQRGTSLTIQCQVDSQVTMMFWYRQQPGQSLTLIATANQGSEATYESGFVIDKFPISRPNLTFSTLTVSNMSPEDSSIYLCSVELGTGGKLNGYTFGSGTRLTVV.

This chain uses TRBV6-2 or TRBV6-3 with TRBJ1-2; D gene uncertain. Germline V gene sequence: CDR1 MNHEY, CDR2 SVGEGT. V was cut by 3 bases and J by 3 bases, with 2 bases left in between. CDR3 length: 11 amino acids. CDR3 protein: CASSYHYGYTF. The CDR3 DNA reads TGTGCCAGCAGTTATCACTATGGCTACACCTTC.

The chain links TRBV10-2 to TRBJ2-7; 9 bases are shared with TRBD1. The CDR3 has 19 amino acids. Germline CDR1 WSHSY, CDR2 SAAADI. V dropped 2 bases and J dropped 0; count of bases not matched to a gene: 14. CDR3 coding DNA: TGCGCCAGCAGTGAGATAGCCGGGACAGGGACCCTTCTCTCCTACGAGCAGTACTTC. Protein sequence: CASSEIAGTGTLLSYEQYF.

The rearrangement joins TRBV28 to TRBJ1-1; D remains unclear. The CDR3 is 12 residues long. Germline V gene sequence: CDR1 MDHEN, CDR2 SYDVKM. V shed 6 bases and J shed 1 base, with 6 bases lying between them. The CDR3 nucleotides are TGTGCCAGCAGCAGGAGGAACACTGAAGCTTTCTTT. As protein: CASSRRNTEAFF. Filled out from reference TRBV28 and TRBJ1-1, the complete variable domain reads DVKVTQSSRYLVKRTGEKVFLECVQDMDHENMFWYRQDPGLGLRLIYFSYDVKMKEKGDIPEGYSVSREKKERFSLILESASTNQTSMYLCASSRRNTEAFFGQGTRLTVV.

The chain uses TRBV28 and TRBJ2-7, with D unresolved. The V gene lost 7 bases and the J gene lost 5 bases, with 15 bases spanning the gap. Germline V CDR1 and CDR2: MDHEN, SYDVKM. The CDR3 consists of 13 residues. This CDR3 is CASKYPTLDEQYF. CDR3 bases: TGTGCCAGCAAGTATCCGACCTTAGACGAGCAGTACTTC.

This chain connects TRBV12-3 or TRBV12-4 to TRBJ2-7; D unresolved. The CDR3 length is 12 residues. Trimming removed 3 bases from V and 3 bases from J, with 6 bases in between. CDR3 loop: CASSFTNYEQYF. In nucleotides, the CDR3 is TGTGCCAGCAGTTTCACAAACTACGAGCAGTACTTC.

The rearrangement joins TRBV6-5 to TRBJ1-2; TRBD1 matches at 8 bases. The germline V gene encodes CDR1 MNHEY and CDR2 SVGAGI. This CDR3 spans 15 amino acids. The junction had 6 bases not matched to a gene; V was cut back by 6 bases and J by 0 bases. The CDR3, as DNA: TGTGCCAGCAGATCAGGGGGCACGGCTAACTATGGCTACACCTTC. It codes for CASRSGGTANYGYTF.

The CDR3 spells CASSLEGTFSIPVQPQHF. As DNA, the CDR3 is TGTGCCAGCAGCCTCGAAGGGACTTTTTCGATTCCCGTTCAGCCCCAGCATTTT. This chain uses TRBV7-2 with TRBJ1-5; D possibly corresponds to TRBD1 (5 bases). Trimming removed 5 bases at V and 6 bases at J, with 26 bases between. The V gene's germline CDR1 is SGHTA and CDR2 FQGNSA. CDR3 length: 18 amino acids.

The V gene is TRBV19, the J gene TRBJ2-1; 8 positions match TRBD2. V shed 3 bases and J 6 bases; nucleotides not matched to a gene: 7. The CDR3 totals 15 residues. The germline V gene encodes CDR1 LNHDA and CDR2 SQIVND (reference sequence). In DNA, the CDR3 is TGTGCCAGTAGTATCTTAAGCGGGAGTTCCAATGAGCAGTTCTTC. Translating it yields CASSILSGSSNEQFF.

The rearrangement links TRBV6-5 to TRBJ1-2, with no clear D. Germline CDR1 and CDR2: MNHEY and SVGAGI. The V and J ends lost 0 bases and 0 bases respectively, with 11 bases between them. The CDR3 is made up of 16 amino acids. This CDR3 is CASSYSTATTNYGYTF. CDR3 coding DNA: TGTGCCAGCAGTTACTCGACCGCTACCACTAACTATGGCTACACCTTC.

V gene TRBV6-4 combines with J gene TRBJ1-1; D not certain. Germline loops: CDR1 MRHNA, CDR2 SNTAGT. V dropped 3 bases and J dropped 1 base, with 6 bases sitting between them. The CDR3 spans 13 residues. CDR3 sequence: CASSESKNTEAFF. CDR3 DNA sequence: TGTGCCAGCAGTGAGTCAAAGAACACTGAAGCTTTCTTT.

The chain couples TRBV6-4 to TRBJ2-7; tentatively, D is TRBD1 or TRBD2 (5 bases each). Looked up from germline, CDR1 is MRHNA and CDR2 is SNTAGT. The CDR3 covers 14 residues. V was clipped by 1 base and J by 0 bases, with 7 bases between them. In nucleotides, the CDR3 is TGTGCCAGCAGTGACTGGGGGAGCTCCTACGAGCAGTACTTC. This encodes CASSDWGSSYEQYF.